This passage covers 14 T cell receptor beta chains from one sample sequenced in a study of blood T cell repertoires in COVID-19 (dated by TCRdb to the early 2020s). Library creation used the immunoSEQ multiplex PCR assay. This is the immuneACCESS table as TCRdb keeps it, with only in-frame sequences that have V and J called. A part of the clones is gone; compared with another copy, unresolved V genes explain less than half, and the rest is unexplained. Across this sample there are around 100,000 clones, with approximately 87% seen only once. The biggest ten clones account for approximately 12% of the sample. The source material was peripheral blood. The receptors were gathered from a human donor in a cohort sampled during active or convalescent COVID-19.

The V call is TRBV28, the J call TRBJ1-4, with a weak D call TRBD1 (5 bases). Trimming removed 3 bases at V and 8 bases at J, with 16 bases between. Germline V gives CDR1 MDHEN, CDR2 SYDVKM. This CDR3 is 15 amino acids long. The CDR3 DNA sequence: TGTGCCAGCAGTTTGGGTTTAGGGGTCGGGGAAAAACTGTTTTTT. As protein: CASSLGLGVGEKLFF.

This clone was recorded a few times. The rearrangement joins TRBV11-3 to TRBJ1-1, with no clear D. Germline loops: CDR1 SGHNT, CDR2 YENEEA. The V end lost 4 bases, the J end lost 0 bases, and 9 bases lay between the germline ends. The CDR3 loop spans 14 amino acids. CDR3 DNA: TGTGCCAGCAGCTCTGACACAATGAACACTGAAGCTTTCTTT. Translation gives CASSSDTMNTEAFF.

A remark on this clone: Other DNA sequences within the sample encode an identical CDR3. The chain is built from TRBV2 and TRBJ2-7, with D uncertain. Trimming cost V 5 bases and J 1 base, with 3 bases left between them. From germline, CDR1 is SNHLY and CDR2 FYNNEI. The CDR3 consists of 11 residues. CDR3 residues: CASSLSYEQYF. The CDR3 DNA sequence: TGTGCCAGCAGTCTTTCCTACGAGCAGTACTTC.

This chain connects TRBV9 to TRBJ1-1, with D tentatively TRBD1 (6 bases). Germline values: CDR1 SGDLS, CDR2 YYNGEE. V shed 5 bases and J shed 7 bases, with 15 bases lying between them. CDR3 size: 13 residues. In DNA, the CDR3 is TGTGCCAGCAGTGGGACACTTTTAGGTGAAGCTTTCTTT. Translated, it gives CASSGTLLGEAFF.

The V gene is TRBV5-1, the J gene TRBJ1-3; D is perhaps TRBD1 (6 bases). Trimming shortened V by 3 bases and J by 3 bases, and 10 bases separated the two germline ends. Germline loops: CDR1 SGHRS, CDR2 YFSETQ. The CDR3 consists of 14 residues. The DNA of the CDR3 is TGCGCCAGCAGCTCCGGGACAATTGGAAACACCATATATTTT. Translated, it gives CASSSGTIGNTIYF.

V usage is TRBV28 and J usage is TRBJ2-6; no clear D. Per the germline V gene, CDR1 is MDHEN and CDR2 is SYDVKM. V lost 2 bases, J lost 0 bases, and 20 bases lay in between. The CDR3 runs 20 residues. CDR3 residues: CASSLADGEWALSGANVLTF. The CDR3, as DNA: TGTGCCAGCAGTTTAGCTGATGGTGAGTGGGCACTCTCTGGGGCCAACGTCCTGACTTTC.

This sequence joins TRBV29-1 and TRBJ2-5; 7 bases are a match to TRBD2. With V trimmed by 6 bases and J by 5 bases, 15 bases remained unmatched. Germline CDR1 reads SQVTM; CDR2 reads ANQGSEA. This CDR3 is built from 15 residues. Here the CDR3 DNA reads TGCAGCGTCACTCTGAATGGACTAGGGAAGGAGACCCAGTACTTC. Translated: CSVTLNGLGKETQYF. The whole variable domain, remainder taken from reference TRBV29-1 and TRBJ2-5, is SAVISQKPSRDICQRGTSLTIQCQVDSQVTMMFWYRQQPGQSLTLIATANQGSEATYESGFVIDKFPISRPNLTFSTLTVSNMSPEDSSIYLCSVTLNGLGKETQYFGPGTRLLVL.

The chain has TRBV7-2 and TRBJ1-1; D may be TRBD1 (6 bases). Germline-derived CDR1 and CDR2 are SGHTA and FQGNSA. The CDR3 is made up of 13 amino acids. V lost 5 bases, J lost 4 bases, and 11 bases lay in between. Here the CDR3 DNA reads TGTGCCAGCAGCATCAGGGGTGGCACTGAAGCTTTCTTT. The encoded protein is CASSIRGGTEAFF.

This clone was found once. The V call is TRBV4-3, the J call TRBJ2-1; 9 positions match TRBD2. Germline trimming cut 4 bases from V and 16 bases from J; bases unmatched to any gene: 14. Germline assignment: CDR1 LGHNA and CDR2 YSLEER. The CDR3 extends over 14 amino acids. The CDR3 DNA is TGCGCCAGCAGCCCCCACGGGGGAGCGGGGGGACTCTTCTTC. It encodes CASSPHGGAGGLFF.

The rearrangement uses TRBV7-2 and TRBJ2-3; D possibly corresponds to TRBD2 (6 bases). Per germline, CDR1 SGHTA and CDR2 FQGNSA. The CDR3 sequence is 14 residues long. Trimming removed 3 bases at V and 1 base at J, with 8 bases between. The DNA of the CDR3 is TGTGCCAGCAGCTTCGGGACTGGCACAGATACGCAGTATTTT. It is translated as CASSFGTGTDTQYF.

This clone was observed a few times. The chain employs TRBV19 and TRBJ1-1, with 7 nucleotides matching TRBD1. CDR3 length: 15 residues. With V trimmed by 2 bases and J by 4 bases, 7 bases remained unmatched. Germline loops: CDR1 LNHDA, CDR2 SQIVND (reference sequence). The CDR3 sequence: CASSIRGGLGTEAFF. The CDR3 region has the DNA TGTGCCAGTAGTATAAGAGGGGGCTTGGGCACTGAAGCTTTCTTT.

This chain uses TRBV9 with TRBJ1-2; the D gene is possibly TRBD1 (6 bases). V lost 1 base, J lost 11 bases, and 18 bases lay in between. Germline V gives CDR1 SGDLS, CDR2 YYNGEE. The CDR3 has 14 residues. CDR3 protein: CASSVSGQRARYTF. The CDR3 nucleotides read TGTGCCAGCAGCGTATCAGGACAGAGGGCTCGTTACACCTTC.

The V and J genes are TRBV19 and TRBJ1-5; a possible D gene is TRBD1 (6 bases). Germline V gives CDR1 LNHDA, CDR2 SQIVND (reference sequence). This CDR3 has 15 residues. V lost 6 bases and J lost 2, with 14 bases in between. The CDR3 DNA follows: TGTGCCAGTAGCCAAGATGGGGGCGGCAATCAGCCCCAGCATTTT. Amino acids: CASSQDGGGNQPQHF. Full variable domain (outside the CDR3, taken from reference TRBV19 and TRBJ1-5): DGGITQSPKYLFRKEGQNVTLSCEQNLNHDAMYWYRQDPGQGLRLIYYSQIVNDFQKGDIAEGYSVSREKKESFPLTVTSAQKNPTAFYLCASSQDGGGNQPQHFGDGTRLSIL.

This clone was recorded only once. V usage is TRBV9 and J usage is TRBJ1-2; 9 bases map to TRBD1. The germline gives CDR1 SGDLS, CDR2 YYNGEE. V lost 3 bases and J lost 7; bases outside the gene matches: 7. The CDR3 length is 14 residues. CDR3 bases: TGTGCCAGCAGCGGGGACAGGGTTTTCTCTGGCTACACCTTC. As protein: CASSGDRVFSGYTF. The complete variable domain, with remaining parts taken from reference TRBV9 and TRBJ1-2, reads DSGVTQTPKHLITATGQRVTLRCSPRSGDLSVYWYQQSLDQGLQFLIQYYNGEERAKGNILERFSAQQFPDLHSELNLSSLELGDSALYFCASSGDRVFSGYTFGSGTRLTVV.